Below, 26 T cell receptor beta chains from the same sample are listed, as sequenced in a study of T cells in Graves' hyperthyroidism and ophthalmopathy. Amplified TCR beta CDR3 regions came from RNA transcripts. First-round RT-PCR targeting the TCR CDR3 was performed with the HTBI primer set. MiXCR was run by TCRdb on the multiplex PCR reads, yielding one entry per CDR3 protein. Of a few hundred thousand distinct CDR3 sequences listed, 15% to 20% are singletons. Sequences were obtained from blood. These receptors all stem from a man aged 40-55 years with Graves' hyperthyroidism.

The sample holds many counts of this clonotype. This sequence joins TRBV3-1 and TRBJ2-1, with 9 bases matching TRBD2. There are 16 residues in the CDR3. Germline CDR1 and CDR2: LGHDT and YNNKEL (reference sequence). Trimming removed 0 bases from V and 8 bases from J; junction bases left unmatched: 8. In nucleotides, the CDR3 is TGTGCCAGCAGCCAAGAAGGATTGCGGGGGGGCTATGAGCAGTTCTTC. It is translated as CASSQEGLRGGYEQFF.

This chain joins TRBV6-2 or TRBV6-3 and TRBJ1-4; maybe TRBD1 (5 bases). V lost 1 base to trimming and J lost 11 bases, with 11 bases between them. Germline assignment: CDR1 MNHEY and CDR2 SVGEGT. This CDR3 spans 13 amino acids. CDR3 sequence (DNA): TGTGCCAGCAGTTACTTGGGGGAGGCGAAACTGTTTTTT. This codes for CASSYLGEAKLFF.

This clonotype was counted many times. CDR3 residues: CASSYRAGGQETQYF. The CDR3 nucleotides are TGTGCCAGCAGTTACCGAGCGGGGGGGCAAGAGACCCAGTACTTC. This chain joins TRBV6-5 and TRBJ2-5; 10 nucleotides line up with TRBD2. Trimming took 2 bases from V and 2 from J; bases not matched to a gene: 2. In germline, CDR1 is MNHEY, CDR2 SVGAGI. The CDR3 sequence is 15 residues long.

The V and J genes are TRBV9 and TRBJ2-3; no definite D call. The CDR3 loop spans 12 amino acids. The germline gives CDR1 SGDLS, CDR2 YYNGEE. V was cut by 0 bases and J by 4 bases, with 3 bases left in between. CDR3 DNA: TGTGCCAGCAGCGTAGTCGCAGATACGCAGTATTTT. Amino acid sequence: CASSVVADTQYF. Full variable domain (remainder filled in from reference TRBV9 and TRBJ2-3): DSGVTQTPKHLITATGQRVTLRCSPRSGDLSVYWYQQSLDQGLQFLIQYYNGEERAKGNILERFSAQQFPDLHSELNLSSLELGDSALYFCASSVVADTQYFGPGTRLTVL.

The chain joins TRBV3-1 to TRBJ2-1; the D gene could be TRBD1 or TRBD2 (5 bases each). This CDR3 contains 13 residues. V shed 1 base and J shed 11 bases, with 12 bases lying between them. Per germline, CDR1 LGHDT and CDR2 YNNKEL (reference sequence). The DNA for the CDR3 is TGTGCCAGCAGCCAAGGGGGGTCGAATCAGCAGTTCTTC. It codes for CASSQGGSNQQFF.

This clonotype was observed a single time. The V call is TRBV7-8, the J call TRBJ2-7; D may be TRBD2 (6 bases). The CDR3 has 16 residues. Per the germline V gene, CDR1 is SGHVS and CDR2 is FQNEAQ. Trimming took 4 bases from V and 1 from J, leaving 17 bases between them. This CDR3 reads CASSSQRGAGSYEQYF. The CDR3 bases are TGTGCCAGCAGCTCGCAACGCGGGGCGGGGTCCTACGAGCAGTACTTC. Full variable domain (rest looked up from reference TRBV7-8 and TRBJ2-7): GAGVSQSPRYKVAKRGQDVALRCDPISGHVSLFWYQQALGQGPEFLTYFQNEAQLDKSGLPSDRFFAERPEGSVSTLKIQRTQQEDSAVYLCASSSQRGAGSYEQYFGPGTRLTVT.

The gene calls are TRBV6-1 and TRBJ1-1, with TRBD1 identical over 8 bases. Germline CDR1 reads MNHNS; CDR2 reads SASEGT. J was trimmed by 0 bases and V by 4 bases; bases with no gene match: 7. CDR3 size: 16 residues. CDR3 amino acids: CASSARQGTMNTEAFF. Written as DNA, the CDR3 is TGTGCCAGCAGTGCCAGACAGGGGACCATGAACACTGAAGCTTTCTTT.

The chain joins TRBV6-1 to TRBJ1-5; no firm D call. Germline CDR1 MNHNS, CDR2 SASEGT. The CDR3 has 12 residues. Trimming pared 8 bases from V and 7 bases from J, leaving 12 bases between. CDR3 DNA sequence: TGTGCCAGCGCCCCGGGGAGCCAGCCCCAGCATTTT. This sequence encodes CASAPGSQPQHF.

This clonotype has a count of ten or more. The J gene is TRBJ1-5, the V gene TRBV18; no clear D. The CDR3 has 14 residues. CDR1 and CDR2 (germline): KGHSH, LQKENI. V lost 2 bases to trimming and J lost 1 base, with 6 bases between them. DNA for the CDR3: TGTGCCAGCTCACCAGGACGGAGCAATCAGCCCCAGCATTTT. The encoded protein is CASSPGRSNQPQHF.

J is TRBJ1-5 and V is TRBV6-2 or TRBV6-3, with 9 positions matching TRBD1. This CDR3 is 15 amino acids long. V shed 5 bases, J shed 9 bases, and the junction held 11 bases outside the gene matches. The V gene's germline CDR1 is MNHEY and CDR2 SVGEGT. The CDR3 here is CASSNRGPNYGPQHF. The CDR3 DNA follows: TGTGCCAGCAGTAACAGGGGGCCCAATTATGGGCCCCAGCATTTT.

The rearrangement links TRBV20-1 to TRBJ2-5; 7 bases map to TRBD2. Germline V lookup: CDR1 DFQATT, CDR2 SNEGSKA (reference sequence). The CDR3 consists of 15 residues. V was clipped by 6 bases and J by 3 bases; unmatched bases: 13. CDR3 amino acids: CSAQQPAGVEETQYF. CDR3 coding DNA: TGCAGTGCCCAACAACCGGCGGGAGTTGAAGAGACCCAGTACTTC.

The genes are TRBV29-1 and TRBJ1-4; D gene ambiguous. The CDR3 runs 14 residues. Trimming left V 0 bases short and J 7 bases short, with 12 bases between. Germline CDR1 and CDR2: SQVTM and ANQGSEA. CDR3 in amino acids: CSVEDRGIAEKLFF. DNA for the CDR3: TGCAGCGTTGAAGATCGGGGTATAGCTGAAAAACTGTTTTTT.

Turning to this clonotype: A much larger clonotype is one base distant, so this may be a read error. Given the absence of the conserved phenylalanine or tryptophan at the CDR3 end, a read error is likely. The chain combines TRBV7-3 with TRBJ2-6; no clear D. V was trimmed by 5 bases and J by 0 bases, leaving 8 bases between them. Germline values: CDR1 SGHTA, CDR2 FQGTGA. This CDR3 has 15 amino acids. CDR3 in amino acids: CASSPTDSGANVLTL. For the CDR3, the DNA is TGTGCCAGCAGCCCAACAGACTCTGGGGCCAACGTCCTGACTCTC.

The chain combines TRBV2 with TRBJ1-3; 10 bases line up with TRBD1. Trimming at V came to 4 bases and at J to 3 bases, leaving 3 bases not matched to a gene. Germline lookup yields CDR1 SNHLY and CDR2 FYNNEI. The CDR3 is 15 residues long. In DNA form, the CDR3 reads TGTGCCAGCAGTGGACAGGGGGCGTATGGAAACACCATATATTTT. Protein product: CASSGQGAYGNTIYF. Together with reference TRBV2 and TRBJ1-3, the CDR3 gives the full variable domain: EPEVTQTPSHQVTQMGQEVILRCVPISNHLYFYWYRQILGQKVEFLVSFYNNEISEKSEIFDDQFSVERPDGSNFTLKIRSTKLEDSAMYFCASSGQGAYGNTIYFGEGSWLTVV.

This clonotype came up a few times. The chain couples TRBV9 to TRBJ2-2; no clear D gene. V was pared by 0 bases and J by 4 bases, with 13 bases between. The germline V gene has CDR1 SGDLS and CDR2 YYNGEE. The CDR3 covers 16 residues. CDR3 loop: CASSVALIVGTGELFF. As DNA, the CDR3 is TGTGCCAGCAGCGTAGCTTTAATTGTAGGCACCGGGGAGCTGTTTTTT.

The chain employs TRBV6-2 or TRBV6-3 and TRBJ2-3; 15 bases fit TRBD2. The CDR3 spans 17 residues. The ends lost 5 bases at V and 3 bases at J; junction bases unmatched: 6. Germline CDR1 reads MNHEY; CDR2 reads SVGEGT. The CDR3 region is CASSGLAGGPRTDTQYF. The CDR3 DNA sequence: TGTGCCAGCAGTGGACTAGCGGGGGGGCCCAGGACAGATACGCAGTATTTT.

This clonotype appeared a few times. The V gene is TRBV24-1, the J gene TRBJ1-4, with 7 positions matching TRBD1. V was pared by 8 bases and J by 7 bases, with 6 bases of the junction left unmatched. The CDR3 is made up of 13 amino acids. Germline assignment: CDR1 KGHDR and CDR2 SFDVKD. CDR3 bases: TGTGCCACCATTGACAGGGTTGGTGAAAAACTGTTTTTT. This sequence encodes CATIDRVGEKLFF.

CDR3 nucleotide sequence: TGCAGTGCTAGAGATCCGGGAGTCTTCTACGAGCAGTACTTC. Protein sequence: CSARDPGVFYEQYF. This chain links TRBV20-1 with TRBJ2-7; maybe TRBD2 (6 bases). V lost 0 bases and J 3 bases, leaving 12 bases between the germline ends. The CDR3 consists of 14 residues. Germline V gives CDR1 DFQATT, CDR2 SNEGSKA (reference sequence).

This clonotype has ten or more counts. The chain employs TRBV6-2 or TRBV6-3 and TRBJ1-4; D perhaps matches TRBD1 (5 bases). Trimming shortened V by 6 bases and J by 2 bases, and 22 bases separated the two germline ends. There are 18 residues in the CDR3. The V gene's germline CDR1 is MNHEY and CDR2 SVGEGT. Here the CDR3 reads CASRDPTDPRGTNEKLFF. The DNA of the CDR3 is TGTGCCAGCAGAGACCCGACGGATCCGCGGGGCACTAATGAAAAACTGTTTTTT.

This clonotype showed up many times. The chain employs TRBV28 and TRBJ1-2; possibly TRBD1 for D (5 bases). The V gene lost 5 bases and the J gene lost 4 bases, with 11 bases spanning the gap. Germline V CDR1 and CDR2: MDHEN, SYDVKM. CDR3 length: 13 residues. DNA of the CDR3: TGTGCCAGCAGTCCCGGGGGAGGCTATGGCTACACCTTC. Its translation: CASSPGGGYGYTF.

This clonotype was recorded many times. The V call is TRBV5-1, the J call TRBJ2-5; TRBD2 aligns across 8 bases. The CDR3 runs 17 residues. In germline, CDR1 is SGHRS, CDR2 YFSETQ. V gave up 0 bases and J gave up 0 bases; unmatched junction bases: 7. The CDR3 DNA reads as TGCGCCAGCAGCTTGGTGTTCGGCGGGGGGTACCAAGAGACCCAGTACTTC. Amino acids: CASSLVFGGGYQETQYF.

This clonotype was picked up many times. The chain couples TRBV12-3 or TRBV12-4 to TRBJ1-1; TRBD1 matches 9 bases. The CDR3 covers 15 residues. V was clipped by 7 bases and J by 0 bases; unmatched bases: 6. The CDR3: CASTQGAVVNTEAFF. The CDR3 coding sequence is TGTGCCAGCACACAGGGGGCCGTCGTGAACACTGAAGCTTTCTTT.

This clonotype was seen ten or more times. The chain is built from TRBV20-1 and TRBJ1-2; D is uncertain. The CDR3 extends over 10 amino acids. Germline V CDR1 and CDR2: DFQATT, SNEGSKA (reference sequence). Trimming pared 3 bases from V and 8 bases from J, leaving 7 bases between. This CDR3 reads CSARLGGYTF. CDR3 in DNA: TGCAGTGCTAGGCTAGGGGGCTACACCTTC.

This clonotype was detected only a few times. The rearrangement links TRBV3-1 to TRBJ2-7, with 7 bases fitting TRBD2. This CDR3 is built from 14 residues. The V gene end was trimmed by 4 bases and the J gene end by 6 bases; junction bases not matched to a gene: 9. Germline V CDR1 and CDR2: LGHDT, YNNKEL (reference sequence). CDR3 bases: TGTGCCAGCAGCCCCTCCAGCGGGGCCCTCGAGCAGTACTTC. This codes for CASSPSSGALEQYF.

The sample holds a few counts of this clonotype. The V and J genes are TRBV5-1 and TRBJ2-3; 8 nucleotides line up with TRBD1. Germline values: CDR1 SGHRS, CDR2 YFSETQ. The CDR3 is 14 residues long. Trimming cost V 4 bases and J 4 bases; bases outside gene matches: 5. CDR3 residues: CASSPDRVADTQYF. The DNA for the CDR3 is TGCGCCAGCAGCCCGGACAGGGTCGCAGATACGCAGTATTTT.

This clonotype was recorded at least ten times. This chain links TRBV2 with TRBJ1-1; no clear D gene. The germline V gene encodes CDR1 SNHLY and CDR2 FYNNEI. CDR3 length: 14 residues. Trimming cost V 5 bases and J 1 base, with 11 bases left between them. The CDR3 protein is CASSSRYGNTEAFF. CDR3 nucleotide sequence: TGTGCCAGCAGTTCCAGGTACGGGAACACTGAAGCTTTCTTT.